This TCR beta chain was captured in a study of PD-L1 blockade in urothelial cancer. Study-wide context: Once treatment had started, blood was analyzed at 3 weeks (second dose) and again at 6 weeks.

Libraries were prepared by immunoSEQ multiplex PCR; TCRdb keeps only in-frame clonotypes and omits some of them. The profile shows some 65,000 clones, 80% to 85% of them singletons. The time point: pretreatment peripheral blood. Patients were living with locally advanced or metastatic urothelial carcinoma. Per patient, between 1 and 8 samples were collected at pretreatment and on-treatment time points. Germline V gives CDR1 SGDLS, CDR2 YYNGEE. The CDR3 is made up of 16 amino acids. V shed 1 base and J shed 0 bases, with 14 bases lying between them. The origin of this receptor is a man aged 65 to 79 with urothelial cancer. The specimen was PBMCs, collected around atezolizumab (anti-PD-L1) treatment. The genes are TRBV9 and TRBJ2-7; D gene unclear. The CDR3 region is CASSVIQRLYSYEQYF. The CDR3 DNA reads as TGTGCCAGCAGCGTAATCCAGCGCTTGTACTCCTACGAGCAGTACTTC.